A selection of T cell receptor beta chains follows, all from one sample in a study of blood T cell repertoires in COVID-19. Clones were read by immunoSEQ multiplex PCR, and TCRdb kept only the in-frame ones, dropping some. The sample has hundreds of thousands of clones, approximately 90% seen once; the top ten hold roughly 6.7%. Input material: peripheral blood. Source of these receptors: a woman aged 25 to 45 with COVID-19, enrolled during active disease. The CDR3 runs from the conserved cysteine through the conserved F or W. A D gene is named only where the DNA matches it firmly. Only some rows state a clone size, as once, few, many or a class for expanded clones.

TRBD1	TRBV6-2/TRBV6-3	TRBJ1-2	.	CASSYVMGTDGYTF	TGTGCCAGCAGTTACGTCATGGGGACAGATGGCTACACCTTC
.	TRBV5-5	TRBJ1-5	.	CASSLSGVNQPQHF	TGTGCCAGCAGCTTGTCGGGGGTTAACCAGCCCCAGCATTTT
TRBD1	TRBV9	TRBJ2-1	once	CASSVVPGQGAGRNEQFF	TGTGCCAGCAGCGTAGTCCCAGGACAGGGGGCCGGGAGGAATGAGCAGTTCTTC
TRBD1	TRBV18	TRBJ2-2	.	CASSPTGGNTGELFF	TGTGCCAGCTCCCCGACAGGGGGGAACACCGGGGAGCTGTTTTTT
TRBD1	TRBV7-7	TRBJ2-7	.	CASSSGTGAYEQYF	TGTGCTAGCAGCTCCGGGACAGGGGCCTACGAGCAGTACTTC
TRBD1	TRBV5-1	TRBJ1-6	.	CASSASGGWNSPLHF	TGCGCCAGCAGCGCCTCAGGGGGATGGAATTCACCCCTCCACTTT
.	TRBV7-2	TRBJ1-6	.	CASSQAGAGLSYNSPLHF	TGTGCCAGCAGCCAGGCGGGGGCCGGACTCTCCTATAATTCACCCCTCCACTTT
TRBD1	TRBV10-3	TRBJ1-1	.	CAISRQGEAFF	TGTGCCATCAGTCGACAGGGAGAAGCTTTCTTT
.	TRBV5-4	TRBJ2-1	.	CASSLGTHNEQFF	TGTGCCAGCAGCTTGGGGACACACAATGAGCAGTTCTTC
TRBD1	TRBV5-4	TRBJ2-7	.	CASSPRRDRGLEQYF	TGTGCCAGCAGCCCGCGCCGGGACAGGGGGCTCGAGCAGTACTTC
TRBD1	TRBV13	TRBJ1-2	.	CASSLGGSGTGVRGYTF	TGTGCCAGCAGCTTAGGCGGTTCGGGGACAGGGGTTCGGGGCTACACCTTC
.	TRBV7-2	TRBJ2-5	.	CASLSPEGGRETQYF	TGTGCCAGCCTCTCCCCCGAGGGGGGGCGCGAGACCCAGTACTTC
TRBD2	TRBV7-9	TRBJ2-3	once	CASSLPVRLAGSTDTQYF	TGTGCCAGCAGCTTACCCGTACGGCTAGCGGGATCCACAGATACGCAGTATTTT
.	TRBV5-1	TRBJ1-1	.	CASSFGTLGTEAFF	TGCGCCAGCAGCTTTGGGACACTCGGCACTGAAGCTTTCTTT
.	TRBV4-3	TRBJ2-2	.	CASSQILEGNPNTGELFF	TGCGCCAGCAGCCAAATCCTGGAGGGAAATCCGAACACCGGGGAGCTGTTTTTT
TRBD1	TRBV13	TRBJ1-3	.	CASSLGQGNTIYF	TGTGCCAGCAGCTTAGGACAGGGGAACACCATATATTTT
TRBD1	TRBV15	TRBJ1-2	once	CATSRGDRNYGYTF	TGTGCCACCAGCAGAGGGGACAGAAACTATGGCTACACCTTC
.	TRBV19	TRBJ2-4	.	CASSSPRQLAKNIQYF	TGTGCCAGTAGTTCCCCAAGACAGCTAGCCAAAAACATTCAGTACTTC
.	TRBV28	TRBJ2-6	.	CASSPLRGSSGANVLTF	TGTGCCAGCAGCCCTCTACGGGGGAGCTCTGGGGCCAACGTCCTGACTTTC
.	TRBV4-2	TRBJ2-7	.	CASSQDPGGFEQYF	TGTGCCAGCAGCCAAGATCCGGGGGGCTTCGAGCAGTACTTC
.	TRBV21-1	TRBJ2-3	.	CASSTPDINTDTQYF	TGTGCCAGCAGCACTCCGGACATAAACACAGATACGCAGTATTTT
TRBD1	TRBV28	TRBJ1-2	.	CASSLNHRGPTNYGYTF	TGTGCCAGCAGTTTAAACCACAGGGGGCCCACTAACTATGGCTACACCTTC
.	TRBV9	TRBJ2-7	.	CASSAGEQYF	TGTGCCAGCAGCGCGGGCGAGCAGTACTTC
.	TRBV27	TRBJ2-3	.	CASSLLGRGGYTDTQYF	TGTGCCAGCAGTTTACTGGGGAGAGGAGGGTATACAGATACGCAGTATTTT
TRBD2	TRBV5-4	TRBJ2-5	once	CASSGALAGASETQYF	TGTGCCAGCAGCGGAGCACTAGCGGGGGCCTCAGAGACCCAGTACTTC
.	TRBV6-5	TRBJ1-1	.	CASTRAAGTEAFF	TGTGCCAGCACACGAGCCGCGGGCACTGAAGCTTTCTTT
TRBD2	TRBV6-6	TRBJ2-1	few	CASEWGEGYNEQFF	TGTGCCAGCGAATGGGGGGAGGGATACAATGAGCAGTTCTTC
.	TRBV5-1	TRBJ1-5	.	CASSLGEAQPQHF	TGCGCCAGCAGCTTGGGGGAGGCTCAGCCCCAGCATTTT
TRBD1	TRBV11-2	TRBJ2-7	.	CASSLDRGAYEQYF	TGTGCCAGCAGCTTGGACAGGGGAGCCTACGAGCAGTACTTC
TRBD1	TRBV7-2	TRBJ2-7	.	CASSLGTGGPLGYEQYF	TGTGCCAGCAGCCTTGGGACAGGGGGCCCTCTAGGGTACGAGCAGTACTTC
TRBD2	TRBV10-3	TRBJ2-7	.	CAISSGGYEQYF	TGTGCCATCAGTAGCGGGGGCTACGAGCAGTACTTC
.	TRBV7-8	TRBJ1-2	.	CASSLAAGDYGYTF	TGTGCCAGCAGCTTAGCAGCGGGAGACTATGGCTACACCTTC
TRBD1	TRBV24-1	TRBJ2-4	few	CATAGTGVNIQYF	TGTGCCACCGCCGGGACAGGGGTAAACATTCAGTACTTC
TRBD1	TRBV7-2	TRBJ1-2	.	CASSLMGQGLDGYTF	TGTGCCAGCAGCTTAATGGGACAGGGACTCGATGGCTACACCTTC
.	TRBV11-2	TRBJ2-5	once	CASTVSGGFSGETQYF	TGTGCCAGCACCGTATCGGGCGGGTTTAGCGGAGAGACCCAGTACTTC
TRBD2	TRBV28	TRBJ2-5	.	CASSRLAGGLETQYF	TGTGCCAGCAGCCGACTAGCGGGGGGTTTAGAGACCCAGTACTTC
.	TRBV3-1/TRBV3-2	TRBJ1-1	.	CASSQPNSGAFF	TGTGCCAGCAGCCAACCCAATTCGGGAGCTTTCTTT